This T cell receptor (beta chain) derives from a study of PD-1 blockade in mismatch repair-deficient tumors. The wider study: Patients had around 12 mismatch repair-deficient cancer types, all previously treated and progressing.

This CDR3 region has 12 residues. Germline V gene data show CDR1 as SGHNT and CDR2 as YYREEE (reference sequence). V dropped 2 bases and J dropped 5 bases, with 7 bases sitting between them. This clone was picked up a small number of times. The antigen is not known. Regarding the study as a whole: Tumor-resident clones, often absent from pretreatment blood, expanded after pembrolizumab and then contracted.

Every patient had mismatch repair deficiency by PCR or immunohistochemistry. TCR sequencing covered a few patients who responded to pembrolizumab. Generated by immunoSEQ multiplex PCR, the TCRdb table keeps only in-frame clones and is missing some. This sample has approximately 130,000 clones; approximately 86% occur once, and the top ten carry approximately 13%. Material: peripheral blood, obtained 44 weeks after starting pembrolizumab. The clonotype comes from an adult with mismatch repair-deficient cancer. The rearrangement uses TRBV5-4 and TRBJ1-2; D is unresolved. Here the CDR3 DNA reads TGTGCCAGCAGCTTCGGCAGGTATGGCTACACCTTC. Protein sequence: CASSFGRYGYTF.